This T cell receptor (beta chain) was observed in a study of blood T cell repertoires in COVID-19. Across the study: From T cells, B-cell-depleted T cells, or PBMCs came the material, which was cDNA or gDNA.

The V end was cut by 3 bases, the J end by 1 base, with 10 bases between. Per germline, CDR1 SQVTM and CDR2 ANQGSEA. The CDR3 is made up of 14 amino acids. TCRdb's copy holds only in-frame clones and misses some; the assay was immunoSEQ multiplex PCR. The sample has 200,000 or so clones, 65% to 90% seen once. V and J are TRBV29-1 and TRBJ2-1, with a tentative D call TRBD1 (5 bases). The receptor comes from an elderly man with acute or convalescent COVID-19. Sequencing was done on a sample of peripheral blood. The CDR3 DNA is TGCAGCGTTGATAGGGGCTTTTCCTACAATGAGCAGTTCTTC. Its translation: CSVDRGFSYNEQFF.